This T cell receptor (beta chain) was recorded in a study of T cells after yellow fever vaccination. About the study: Fractions of limited cellularity were prepared by means of SMART-Seq v4 Ultra Low Input.

With regard to this clonotype: What it recognizes is unknown.

The authors made TCR cDNA by 5'RACE template switching, adding a universal primer site and UMIs. TCRdb analysed the 5' RACE reads with MiXCR anew, one entry per CDR3 protein. The profile shows 600,000 to 750,000 distinct CDR3 sequences, about 12% of them singletons. This CDR3 is 13 amino acids long. Germline V gives CDR1 SGHVS, CDR2 FQNEAQ. V dropped 5 bases and J dropped 10 bases, with 15 bases sitting between them. Findings and caveats of the study: One caveat is that FACS-sorted repertoires could contain abundant clonotypes contaminating from the bulk population.

The chain is built from TRBV7-8 and TRBJ2-1, with D possibly TRBD2 on 5 matching bases. Specimen: PBMCs, collected on the day of the yellow fever booster vaccination. The clonotype comes from a young man who received the YFV17D yellow fever vaccine. The CDR3 bases are TGTGCCAGCAGCGCAACTCCCCGGGGAGAGCAGTTCTTC. Translation gives CASSATPRGEQFF.